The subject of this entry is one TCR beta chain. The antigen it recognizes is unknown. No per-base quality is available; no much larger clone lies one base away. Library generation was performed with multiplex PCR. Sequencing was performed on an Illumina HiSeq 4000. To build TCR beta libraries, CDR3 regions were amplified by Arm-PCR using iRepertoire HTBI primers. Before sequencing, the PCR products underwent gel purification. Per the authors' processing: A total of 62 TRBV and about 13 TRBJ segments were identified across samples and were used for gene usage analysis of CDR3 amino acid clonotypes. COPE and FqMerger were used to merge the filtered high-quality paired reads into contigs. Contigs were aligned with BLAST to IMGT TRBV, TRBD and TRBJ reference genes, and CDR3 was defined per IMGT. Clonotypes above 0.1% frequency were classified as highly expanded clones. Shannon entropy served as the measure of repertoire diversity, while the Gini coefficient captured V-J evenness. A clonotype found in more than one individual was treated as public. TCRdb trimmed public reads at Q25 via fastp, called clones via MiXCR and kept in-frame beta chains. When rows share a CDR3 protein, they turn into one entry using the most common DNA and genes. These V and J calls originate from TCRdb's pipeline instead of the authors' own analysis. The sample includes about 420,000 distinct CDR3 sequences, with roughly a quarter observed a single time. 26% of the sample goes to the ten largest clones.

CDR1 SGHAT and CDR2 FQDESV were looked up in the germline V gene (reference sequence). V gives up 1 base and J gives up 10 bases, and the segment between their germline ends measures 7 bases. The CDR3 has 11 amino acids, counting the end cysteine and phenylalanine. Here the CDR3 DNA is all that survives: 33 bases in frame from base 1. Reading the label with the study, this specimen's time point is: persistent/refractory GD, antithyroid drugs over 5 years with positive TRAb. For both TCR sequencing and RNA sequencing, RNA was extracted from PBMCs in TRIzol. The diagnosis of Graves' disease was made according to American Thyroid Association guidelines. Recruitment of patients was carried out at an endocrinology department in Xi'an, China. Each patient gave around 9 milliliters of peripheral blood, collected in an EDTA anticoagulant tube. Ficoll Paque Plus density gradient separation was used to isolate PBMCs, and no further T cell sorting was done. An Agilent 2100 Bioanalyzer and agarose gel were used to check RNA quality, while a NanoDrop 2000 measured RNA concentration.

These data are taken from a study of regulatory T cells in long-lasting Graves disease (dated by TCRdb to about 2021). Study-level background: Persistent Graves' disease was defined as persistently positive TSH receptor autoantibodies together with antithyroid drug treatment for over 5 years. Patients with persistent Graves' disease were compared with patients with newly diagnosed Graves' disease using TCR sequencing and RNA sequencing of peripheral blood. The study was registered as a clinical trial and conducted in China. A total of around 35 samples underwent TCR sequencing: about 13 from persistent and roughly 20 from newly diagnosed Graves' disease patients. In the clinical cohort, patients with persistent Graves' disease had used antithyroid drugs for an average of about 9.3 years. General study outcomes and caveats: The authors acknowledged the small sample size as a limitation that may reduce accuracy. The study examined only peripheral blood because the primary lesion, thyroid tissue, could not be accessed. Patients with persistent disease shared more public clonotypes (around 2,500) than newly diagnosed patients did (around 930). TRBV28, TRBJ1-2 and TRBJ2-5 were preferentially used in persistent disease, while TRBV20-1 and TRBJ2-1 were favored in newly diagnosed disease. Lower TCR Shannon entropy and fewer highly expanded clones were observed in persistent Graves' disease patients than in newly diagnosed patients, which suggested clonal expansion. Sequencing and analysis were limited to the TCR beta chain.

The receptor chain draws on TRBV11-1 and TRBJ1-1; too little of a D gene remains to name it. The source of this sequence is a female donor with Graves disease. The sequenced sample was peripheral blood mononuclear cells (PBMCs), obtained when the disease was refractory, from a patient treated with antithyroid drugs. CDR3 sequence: CASSLGPGAFF. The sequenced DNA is TGTGCCAGCAGCTTAGGCCCTGGAGCTTTCTTT. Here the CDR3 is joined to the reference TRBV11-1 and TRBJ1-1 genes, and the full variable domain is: EAEVAQSPRYKITEKSQAVAFWCDPISGHATLYWYRQILGQGPELLVQFQDESVVDDSQLPKDRFSAERLKGVDSTLKIQPAELGDSAMYLCASSLGPGAFFGQGTRLTVV.